The clone carrying this T cell receptor beta chain came up many times. These data originate in a study of regulatory T cells in long-lasting Graves disease. Arm-PCR of CDR3 regions and iRepertoire HTBI primers were the basis on which TCR beta libraries were built. Authors' analysis steps: Samples collectively showed around 56 TRBV and 11 to 15 TRBJ segments. MiXCR, applied by TCRdb to the multiplex PCR reads, yields one record per CDR3 protein. These V and J calls are TCRdb output, not the study's own analysis. This table has some 500,000 distinct CDR3 sequences, 15% to 20% appearing once. Described time point: newly diagnosed GD, antithyroid drugs for less than 3 months. PBMC-derived RNA was used for the TCR library. These data are also associated with another study on T cells in Graves' hyperthyroidism and ophthalmopathy.

The receptor was derived from a woman aged 35-65 years with Graves disease. The source material was peripheral blood mononuclear cells (PBMCs), sampled at new diagnosis, from a patient treated with antithyroid drugs.

CDR3 residues: CASSSPGGHNQPQHF. The CDR3 DNA sequence: TGTGCCAGCAGCTCCCCTGGGGGGCACAATCAGCCCCAGCATTTT. The J gene is TRBJ1-5, the V gene TRBV7-8; the D gene is possibly TRBD1 (6 bases). The CDR3 sequence is 15 residues long. The germline V gene has CDR1 SGHVS and CDR2 FQNEAQ. V lost 4 bases and J 3 bases, leaving 13 bases between the germline ends.